The present entry profiles one TCR beta chain with its context. This clone showed up just a few times. The clone's antigen remains unknown. There are no base qualities to consult, and no much larger clone falls within one base. Reading from cysteine to phenylalanine, the CDR3 counts 15 amino acids. The sequence is cut down to CDR3 DNA, 45 bases in frame from base 1. CDR1 and CDR2 (SGHKS, YYEKEE) derive from the germline V gene (reference sequence). Germline trimming amounts to 4 bases on V and 4 bases on J, with 8 as the count of junction bases outside the gene matches. Library creation used the immunoSEQ multiplex PCR assay. This is the immuneACCESS table as TCRdb keeps it, with only in-frame sequences that have V and J called. A part of the clones is gone; compared with another copy, unresolved V genes explain less than half, and the rest is unexplained. This sample gives 50,000 to 70,000 clones in total; 92% of them show up just once. 0.8% to 1% of the sample goes to the ten largest clones.

This record comes from a study of T cell changes during pregnancy in multiple sclerosis (dated by TCRdb to about 2019). Regarding the research as a whole: The study examined how the T cell repertoire changed over the course of pregnancy in women with multiple sclerosis.

The origin of this receptor is a female donor with multiple sclerosis, enrolled in a pregnancy study. The chain links TRBV5-5 with TRBJ1-5; 7 bases in between match TRBD1. The sequencing used peripheral blood, collected in the first trimester of pregnancy. CDR3 sequence: CASSARQGGNQPQHF. The sequence in DNA is TGTGCCAGCAGCGCTAGACAGGGCGGTAATCAGCCCCAGCATTTT.